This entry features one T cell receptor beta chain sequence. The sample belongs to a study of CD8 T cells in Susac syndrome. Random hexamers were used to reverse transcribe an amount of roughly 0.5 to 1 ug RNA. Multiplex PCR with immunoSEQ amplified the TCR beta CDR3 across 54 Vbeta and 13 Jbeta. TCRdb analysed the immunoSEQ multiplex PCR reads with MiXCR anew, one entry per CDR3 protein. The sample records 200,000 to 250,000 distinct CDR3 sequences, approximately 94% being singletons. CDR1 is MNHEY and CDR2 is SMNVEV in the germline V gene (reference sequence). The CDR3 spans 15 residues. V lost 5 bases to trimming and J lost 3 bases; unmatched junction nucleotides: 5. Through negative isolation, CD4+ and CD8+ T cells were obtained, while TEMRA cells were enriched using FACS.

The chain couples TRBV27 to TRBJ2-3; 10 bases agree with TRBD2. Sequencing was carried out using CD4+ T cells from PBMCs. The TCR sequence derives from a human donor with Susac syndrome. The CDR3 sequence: CASSQLAGMTDTQYF. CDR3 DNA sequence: TGTGCCAGCAGTCAACTAGCGGGGATGACAGATACGCAGTATTTT.